The clone carrying this T cell receptor (beta chain) was counted only a few times. Unique molecular identifiers were attached to individual cDNA molecules. One entry per CDR3 protein, called by TCRdb with MiXCR from the 5' RACE reads. The sample consists of over 95,000 distinct CDR3 sequences, approximately 17% of them appearing once. The entry originates in a study of early T cells in non-severe SARS-CoV-2 infection. Study context: Sequenced material consisted of bulk RNA (from unsorted whole blood), and chains were unpaired.

From germline, CDR1 is DFQATT and CDR2 SNEGSKA (reference sequence). This CDR3 region has 12 residues. With 6 bases clipped from V and 4 bases from J, the junction kept 6 bases outside the gene matches. Sequencing used whole blood. This rearrangement joins TRBV20-1 to TRBJ2-7; TRBD1 agrees at 7 bases. The TCR comes from an adult who was a healthcare worker with PCR-confirmed SARS-CoV-2 infection or an uninfected control (not recorded which). In nucleotides, the CDR3 is TGCAGTGCGAACAGGGGATCGTACGAGCAGTACTTC. This encodes CSANRGSYEQYF.